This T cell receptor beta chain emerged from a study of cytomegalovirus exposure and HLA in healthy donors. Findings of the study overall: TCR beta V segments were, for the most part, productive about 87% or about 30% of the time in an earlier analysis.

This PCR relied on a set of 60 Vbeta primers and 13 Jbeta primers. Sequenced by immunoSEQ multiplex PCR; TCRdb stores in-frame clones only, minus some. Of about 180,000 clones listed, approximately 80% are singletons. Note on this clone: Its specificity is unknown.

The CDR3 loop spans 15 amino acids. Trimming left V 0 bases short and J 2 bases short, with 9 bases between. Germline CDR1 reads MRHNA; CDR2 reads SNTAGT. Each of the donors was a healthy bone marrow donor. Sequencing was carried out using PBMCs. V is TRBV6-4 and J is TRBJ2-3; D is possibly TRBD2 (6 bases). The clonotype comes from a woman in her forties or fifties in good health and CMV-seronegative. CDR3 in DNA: TGTGCCAGCAGTGACTCTGGGACTCCCACAGATACGCAGTATTTT. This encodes CASSDSGTPTDTQYF.